The 3 T cell receptor beta chains given below trace back to one sample, sequenced in a study of cytomegalovirus exposure and HLA in healthy donors. Clones were sequenced by immunoSEQ multiplex PCR, and TCRdb holds only the in-frame ones, with some missing. The sample lists more than 90,000 clones, about 94% occurring once. Input material: PBMCs. The source of these receptors is a woman between 25 and 40 years old in good health and CMV-seropositive.

This chain uses TRBV28 with TRBJ2-3; a possible D gene is TRBD1 (5 bases). With 5 bases removed from V and 3 bases from J, the gap between germline ends came to 15 bases. This CDR3 is built from 15 residues. The germline CDR1 and CDR2 sequences are MDHEN and SYDVKM. This chain's CDR3 is CASSIQTPGTDTQYF. CDR3 bases: TGTGCCAGCAGTATCCAGACTCCAGGGACAGATACGCAGTATTTT. Full variable domain (remainder filled in from reference TRBV28 and TRBJ2-3): DVKVTQSSRYLVKRTGEKVFLECVQDMDHENMFWYRQDPGLGLRLIYFSYDVKMKEKGDIPEGYSVSREKKERFSLILESASTNQTSMYLCASSIQTPGTDTQYFGPGTRLTVL.

The gene calls are TRBV6-5 and TRBJ1-1; weak D call: TRBD1 (5 bases). V lost 4 bases and J lost 9, with 12 bases in between. From germline, CDR1 is MNHEY and CDR2 SVGAGI. The CDR3 runs 12 residues. The CDR3 sequence is CASSSASGKAFF. The CDR3, as DNA: TGTGCCAGCAGTTCCGCCTCAGGGAAAGCTTTCTTT.

This CDR3 reads CASSLVTGQGVELFF. CDR3 nucleotide sequence: TGTGCCAGCAGCTTAGTAACGGGACAGGGTGTCGAACTGTTTTTT. The gene calls are TRBV7-9 and TRBJ1-4, with 9 positions matching TRBD1. In germline, CDR1 is SEHNR, CDR2 FQNEAQ (reference sequence). The CDR3 spans 15 residues. With V trimmed by 1 base and J by 12 bases, 9 bases remained unmatched.